The present T cell receptor beta chain was sequenced within a study of regulatory T cells in long-lasting Graves disease (dated by TCRdb to the early 2020s). Study-wide context: Antithyroid drugs had been taken for less than 3 months by newly diagnosed Graves' disease patients. Peripheral blood TCR sequencing and RNA sequencing compared persistent Graves' disease patients with newly diagnosed Graves' disease patients. The study was registered as a clinical trial and conducted in China. A total of some 33 samples were covered by TCR sequencing, comprising 13 persistent and around 20 newly diagnosed Graves' disease patients. The paper's findings and limits, for the study overall: Persistent patients shared more public clonotypes among themselves (around 3,000) than newly diagnosed patients did (nearly 1,000). Persistent disease showed preferential use of TRBV28, TRBJ1-2 and TRBJ2-5, whereas newly diagnosed disease favored TRBV20-1 and TRBJ2-1. Peripheral blood alone was examined, since thyroid tissue, which constituted the primary lesion, could not be accessed. Persistent Graves' disease patients showed lower TCR Shannon entropy and fewer highly expanded clones than newly diagnosed patients, suggesting clonal expansion. Sequencing and analysis were restricted to the TCR beta chain. As a limitation, the authors acknowledged that the small sample size may reduce accuracy.

Read against the paper, the sample's time point label means: newly diagnosed GD, antithyroid drugs for less than 3 months. For both TCR sequencing and RNA sequencing, RNA was extracted from PBMCs using TRIzol. The diagnosis of Graves' disease followed American Thyroid Association guidelines. Recruitment of patients was carried out at an endocrinology department in Xi'an, China. Each patient gave approximately 10 milliliters of peripheral blood, collected in an EDTA anticoagulant tube. Ficoll Paque Plus density gradient separation was used to isolate PBMCs, and no further T cell sorting was done. RNA quality was checked with an Agilent 2100 Bioanalyzer and agarose gel, and concentration with a NanoDrop 2000. The receptor library was made with multiplex PCR. Sequenced using an Illumina HiSeq 4000. To build TCR beta libraries, CDR3 regions were amplified by Arm-PCR using iRepertoire HTBI primers. Before sequencing, the PCR products underwent gel purification. The source study handled its data this way. Gene usage analysis of CDR3 amino acid clonotypes used the 55 to 80 TRBV and about 15 TRBJ segments found across samples. Filtered high-quality paired reads were merged into contigs using COPE and FqMerger. BLAST was used to align contigs to IMGT TRBV, TRBD and TRBJ reference genes, and CDR3 was defined according to IMGT. Highly expanded clones were defined as clonotypes with a frequency above 0.1%. Shannon entropy was used to measure repertoire diversity, and the Gini coefficient was used to measure V-J evenness. A clonotype was considered public if more than one individual shared it. Through fastp at Q25 and MiXCR, TCRdb rebuilt clones from the public reads, retaining in-frame beta chains. Each entry is one CDR3 protein sequence, shown with its most common DNA and genes. None of the V and J calls come from the authors' own analysis; TCRdb made them. A total of approximately 560,000 distinct CDR3 sequences appear in this sample, roughly 16% of them only once. The ten most abundant clones make up around 13% of the sample.

The CDR3 contains 13 residues, cysteine and phenylalanine counted. Only the CDR3 portion is preserved as DNA: 39 bases, with reading frame beginning at the first base. According to the germline V gene (reference sequence), CDR1 reads MNHEY and CDR2 reads SMNVEV. Here V drops 5 bases and J drops 8 bases, and the junction holds 7 bases not matched to any gene. With respect to this clonotype: Its cognate antigen has yet to be identified. No base-level quality is on record; no much larger clone is a single base apart.

A further study also used this sample, focusing on T cells in Graves' hyperthyroidism and ophthalmopathy. The second study reports: Stable Graves' hyperthyroidism was defined as no progression to ophthalmopathy during 18 months of follow-up. The hyperthyroidism patients were between 18 and 65 years old and newly diagnosed, with a disease duration of less than 2 months. Exclusion was applied to patients with uncontrolled infections, other autoimmune diseases, pregnancy or lactation. Clinical symptoms, serum thyroxine and TRAb, thyroid ultrasound, and orbital computed tomography formed the basis for the diagnoses. The first round of RT-PCR for the TCR CDR3 was performed with the HTBI primer set and the Qiagen OneStep RT-PCR kit. Most expanded thyroid clonotypes (frequency above 0.001) were also detected in blood, suggesting blood repertoires may reflect thyroid immune responses. Ophthalmopathy was separated from stable hyperthyroidism by a 13 V-J signature model, with around 90% sensitivity and approximately 84% specificity obtained in cross-validation and 80%/75% obtained in testing. In validation, the model predicted progression to ophthalmopathy with 60% to 71% sensitivity and approximately 74% specificity, a median of about six months before onset. To identify TCR V-J signatures that set the groups apart, the researchers used a discovery cohort of about a hundred patients, made up of 40 to 45 with Graves' ophthalmopathy and 57 with stable Graves' hyperthyroidism. An independent validation cohort of around 20 hyperthyroidism patients and about 15 patients who later progressed to ophthalmopathy tested prospective prediction of ophthalmopathy. The roughly 94 discovery patients were randomly divided into training and test sets at a 7:3 ratio. In roughly six Graves' hyperthyroidism patients, the study also compared T-cell repertoires from thyroid tissue with T-cell repertoires from blood. After blood sampling, hyperthyroidism patients were treated with methimazole at a starting dose of 30 mg daily, and ophthalmopathy patients were treated with high-dose intravenous methylprednisolone. A second multiplex PCR round built the libraries, followed by size selection and purification. Sequencing of the libraries was done on an Illumina HiSeq2000 using paired-end 100 bp reads. Raw data were processed with SOAPnuke, discarding reads with adapters, uncalled bases, mean Phred below 15, or no exact constant-primer or identifier match. High-quality paired reads were merged using COPE v1.2.5, and each unique nucleotide sequence was defined as a clonotype. Clonotypes were aligned to IMGT TRBV, TRBD and TRBJ reference segments using MiTCR v1.1. Only V-J combinations with frequency above 0.0001, covering approximately 99% of repertoires, were analysed. The TCS score was defined as F50 (clonal expansion) divided by E x V (chaos), with BLOSUM62-based TCRdist calculated between CDR3 peptides within each V-J. Welch's t-statistics and random forest reduced approximately 520 V-J features to 13, which were used in a naive Bayes classifier (R e1071). No statistical method was used to fix the sample size in advance, and group allocation was not hidden from the investigators. The paper reports TCR Vbeta CDR3 sequencing of about 140 peripheral blood samples: approximately 41 ophthalmopathy, 75 to 80 hyperthyroidism and approximately 17 progressor patients.

Sample: peripheral blood mononuclear cells (PBMCs), taken at new diagnosis, from a patient treated with antithyroid drugs. This receptor was taken from a man aged 18 to 35 with Graves disease. Donor details come from another sample of the same person, matched by shared clones. This receptor chain uses TRBV27 and TRBJ1-2; 8 bases in the junction line up with TRBD1. CDR3 protein: CASSPRTGRGYTF. Read as DNA, the sequence is TGTGCCAGCAGTCCTCGGACAGGGAGAGGCTACACCTTC.